This T cell receptor (beta chain) appears in the sequencing data of a study of shared clonotypes between healthy human individuals. The wider study: A donor's plate count was three for CD4 naive and three for CD4 memory; CD8 naive had two and CD8 memory one. Study-wide results and caveats: The study sampled only blood, and tissue repertoires likely differ.

Concerning this clone itself: The antigen remains unidentified.

V gave up 5 bases and J gave up 1 base; unmatched junction bases: 4. The CDR3 runs to 15 residues. The germline V gene encodes CDR1 SGHVS and CDR2 FQNEAQ. A deep-level run was used for the assay. TCRdb keeps only in-frame clones here, not all; method: immunoSEQ multiplex PCR. Of about 820,000 clones in the sample, about 92% were seen once. Cells designated naive CD8 were CD45RO-negative and were positively selected for CCR7, with terminally differentiated effector memory CD45RA+ cells excluded. The source material was naive CD8+ T cells sorted from blood. V is TRBV7-8 and J is TRBJ2-7; 11 bases are shared with TRBD2. The sequence was obtained from a man in his thirties or forties in good health. CDR3 region: CASSPGLAGSYEQYF. As DNA, the CDR3 is TGTGCCAGCAGCCCCGGACTAGCGGGTTCCTACGAGCAGTACTTC.